This entry describes one TCR beta chain. Its matching antigen is unknown. The data originate from a study of graft-versus-host responses after intestinal transplantation. Study findings and constraints: Among circulating GvH clones, peak levels were associated with early post-transplant declines in HvG clones.

The assay was immunoSEQ multiplex PCR, and TCRdb's table has in-frame clones only and misses some. The table includes approximately 97,000 clones, roughly 91% detected once. Germline values: CDR1 SGDLS, CDR2 YYNGEE. The length of the CDR3 is 14 residues. With 3 bases clipped from V and 9 bases from J, the junction kept 4 bases outside the gene matches. This chain uses TRBV9 with TRBJ1-6; 9 bases agree with TRBD1. Here the sequenced sample was unstimulated CD4+ T cells sorted from spleen or lymph node cells, taken before transplant. The receptor was isolated from a human donor who was the organ donor for an intestinal transplant. Written as DNA, the CDR3 is TGTGCCAGCAGCGCCGGGACAGGGACTTCACCCCTCCACTTT. Its translation: CASSAGTGTSPLHF.